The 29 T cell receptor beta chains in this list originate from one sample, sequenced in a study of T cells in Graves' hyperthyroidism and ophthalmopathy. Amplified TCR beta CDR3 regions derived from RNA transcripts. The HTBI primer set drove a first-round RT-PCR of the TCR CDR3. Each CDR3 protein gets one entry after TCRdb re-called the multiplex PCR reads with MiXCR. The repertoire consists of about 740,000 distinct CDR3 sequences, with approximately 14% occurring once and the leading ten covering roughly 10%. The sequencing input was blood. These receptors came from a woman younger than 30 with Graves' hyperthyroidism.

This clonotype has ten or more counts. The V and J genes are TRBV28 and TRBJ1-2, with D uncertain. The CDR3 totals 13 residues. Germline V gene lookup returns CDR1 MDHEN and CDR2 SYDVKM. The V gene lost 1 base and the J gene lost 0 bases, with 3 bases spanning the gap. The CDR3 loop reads CASSLLANYGYTF. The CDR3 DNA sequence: TGTGCCAGCAGTTTATTAGCTAACTATGGCTACACCTTC.

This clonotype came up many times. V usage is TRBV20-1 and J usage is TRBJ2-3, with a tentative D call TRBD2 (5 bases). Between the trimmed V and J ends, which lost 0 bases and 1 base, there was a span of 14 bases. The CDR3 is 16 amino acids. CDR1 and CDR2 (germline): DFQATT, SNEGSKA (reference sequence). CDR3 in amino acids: CSARDRGPRGTDTQYF. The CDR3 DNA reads TGCAGTGCTAGAGATAGAGGGCCTAGAGGCACAGATACGCAGTATTTT.

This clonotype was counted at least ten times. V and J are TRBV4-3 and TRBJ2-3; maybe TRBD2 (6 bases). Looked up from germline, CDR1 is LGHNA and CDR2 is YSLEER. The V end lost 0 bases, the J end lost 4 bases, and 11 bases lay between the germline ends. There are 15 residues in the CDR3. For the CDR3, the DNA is TGCGCCAGCAGCCAAGATTCGCTAGCGCCAGATACGCAGTATTTT. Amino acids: CASSQDSLAPDTQYF.

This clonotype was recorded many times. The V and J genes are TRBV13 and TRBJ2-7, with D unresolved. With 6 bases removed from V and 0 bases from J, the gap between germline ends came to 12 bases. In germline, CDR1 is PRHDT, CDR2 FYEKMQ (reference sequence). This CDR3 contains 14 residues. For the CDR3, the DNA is TGTGCCAGCAGATCCCCGCTTAACTCCTACGAGCAGTACTTC. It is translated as CASRSPLNSYEQYF.

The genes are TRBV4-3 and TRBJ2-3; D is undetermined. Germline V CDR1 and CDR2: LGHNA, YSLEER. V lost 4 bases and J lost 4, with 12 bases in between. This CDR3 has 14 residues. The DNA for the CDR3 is TGCGCCAGCAGCCCGAATCTGATGGCAGATACGCAGTATTTT. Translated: CASSPNLMADTQYF.

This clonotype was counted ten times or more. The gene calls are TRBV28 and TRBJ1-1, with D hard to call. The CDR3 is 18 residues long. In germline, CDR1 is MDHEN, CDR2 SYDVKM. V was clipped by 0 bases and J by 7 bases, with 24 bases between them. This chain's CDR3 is CASSLWAVRLGRWSEAFF. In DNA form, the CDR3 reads TGTGCCAGCAGTTTATGGGCAGTCAGACTGGGCAGATGGAGTGAAGCTTTCTTT.

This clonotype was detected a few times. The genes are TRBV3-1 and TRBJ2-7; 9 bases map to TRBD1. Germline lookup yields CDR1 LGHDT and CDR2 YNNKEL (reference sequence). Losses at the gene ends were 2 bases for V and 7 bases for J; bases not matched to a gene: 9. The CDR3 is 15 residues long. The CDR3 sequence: CASSQWGQGGGEQYF. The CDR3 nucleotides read TGTGCCAGCAGCCAATGGGGACAGGGAGGCGGTGAGCAGTACTTC.

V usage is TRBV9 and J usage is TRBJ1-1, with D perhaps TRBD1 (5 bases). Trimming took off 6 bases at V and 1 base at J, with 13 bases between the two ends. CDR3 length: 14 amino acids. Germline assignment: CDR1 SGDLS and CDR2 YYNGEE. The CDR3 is CASTSPDKNTEAFF. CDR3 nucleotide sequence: TGTGCCAGCACCTCTCCGGACAAGAACACTGAAGCTTTCTTT. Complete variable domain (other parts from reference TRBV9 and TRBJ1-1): DSGVTQTPKHLITATGQRVTLRCSPRSGDLSVYWYQQSLDQGLQFLIQYYNGEERAKGNILERFSAQQFPDLHSELNLSSLELGDSALYFCASTSPDKNTEAFFGQGTRLTVV.

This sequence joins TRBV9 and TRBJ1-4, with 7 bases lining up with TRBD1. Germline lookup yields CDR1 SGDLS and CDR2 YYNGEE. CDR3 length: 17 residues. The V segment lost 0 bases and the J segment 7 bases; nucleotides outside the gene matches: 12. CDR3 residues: CASSVGLYRDSGEKLFF. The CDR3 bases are TGTGCCAGCAGCGTAGGGCTGTACCGGGACAGTGGTGAAAAACTGTTTTTT.

The CDR3 bases are TGTGCCAGCAGCGTGGACAGGGGGAACATAAAGGACACCTTC. This sequence encodes CASSVDRGNIKDTF. J is TRBJ1-2 and V is TRBV7-2; 10 bases fit TRBD1. Germline loops: CDR1 SGHTA, CDR2 FQGNSA. V lost 5 bases and J lost 12; bases outside the gene matches: 12. The CDR3 is 14 residues long. Complete variable domain (other parts from reference TRBV7-2 and TRBJ1-2): GAGVSQSPSNKVTEKGKDVELRCDPISGHTALYWYRQSLGQGLEFLIYFQGNSAPDKSGLPSDRFSAERTGGSVSTLTIQRTQQEDSAVYLCASSVDRGNIKDTFGSGTRLTVV.

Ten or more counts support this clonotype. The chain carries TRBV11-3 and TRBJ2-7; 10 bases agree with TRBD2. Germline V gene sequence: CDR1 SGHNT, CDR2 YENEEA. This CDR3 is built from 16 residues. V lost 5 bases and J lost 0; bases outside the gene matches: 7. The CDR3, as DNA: TGTGCCAGCAGCCTCGCTAGCGGGGGAAGCTCCTACGAGCAGTACTTC. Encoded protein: CASSLASGGSSYEQYF.

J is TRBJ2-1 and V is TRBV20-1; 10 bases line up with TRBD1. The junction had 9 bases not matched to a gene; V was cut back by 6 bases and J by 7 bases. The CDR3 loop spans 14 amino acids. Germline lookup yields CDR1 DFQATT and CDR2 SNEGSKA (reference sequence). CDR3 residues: CSANHGTGVNEQFF. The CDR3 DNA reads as TGCAGTGCAAATCACGGGACAGGGGTAAATGAGCAGTTCTTC.

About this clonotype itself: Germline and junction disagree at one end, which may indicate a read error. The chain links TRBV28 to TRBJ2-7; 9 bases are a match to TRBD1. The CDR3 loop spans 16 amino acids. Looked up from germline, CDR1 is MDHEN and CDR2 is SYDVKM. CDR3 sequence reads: CASSSLTGTGIYGQYF. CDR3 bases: TGTGCCAGCAGTTCTCTTACCGGGACAGGGATCTACGGGCAGTACTTC.

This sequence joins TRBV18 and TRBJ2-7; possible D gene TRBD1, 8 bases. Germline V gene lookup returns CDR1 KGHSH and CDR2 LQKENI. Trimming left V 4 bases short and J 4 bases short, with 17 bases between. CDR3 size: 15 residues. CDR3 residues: CASSLGRQGAYEQYF. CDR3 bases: TGTGCCAGCTCACTCGGGAGGCAGGGGGCTTACGAGCAGTACTTC.

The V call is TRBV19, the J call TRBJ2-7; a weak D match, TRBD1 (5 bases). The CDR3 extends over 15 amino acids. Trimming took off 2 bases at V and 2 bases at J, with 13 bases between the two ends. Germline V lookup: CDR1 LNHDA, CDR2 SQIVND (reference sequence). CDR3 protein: CASSILLGQPYEQYF. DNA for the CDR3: TGTGCCAGTAGTATACTCCTTGGACAACCCTACGAGCAGTACTTC.

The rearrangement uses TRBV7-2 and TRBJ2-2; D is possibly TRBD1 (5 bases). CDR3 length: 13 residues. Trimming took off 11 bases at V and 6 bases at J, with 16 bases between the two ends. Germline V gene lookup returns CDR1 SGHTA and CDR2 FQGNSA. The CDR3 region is CASSEGVAGELFF. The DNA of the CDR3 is TGTGCCTCCAGCGAAGGGGTTGCCGGGGAGCTGTTTTTT.

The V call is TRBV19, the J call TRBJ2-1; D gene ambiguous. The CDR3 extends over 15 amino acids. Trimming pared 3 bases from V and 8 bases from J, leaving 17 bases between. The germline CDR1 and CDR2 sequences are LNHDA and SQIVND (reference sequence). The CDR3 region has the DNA TGTGCCAGTAGTATTCTTGGCCGGTCTTGGGATGAGCAGTTCTTC. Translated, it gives CASSILGRSWDEQFF.

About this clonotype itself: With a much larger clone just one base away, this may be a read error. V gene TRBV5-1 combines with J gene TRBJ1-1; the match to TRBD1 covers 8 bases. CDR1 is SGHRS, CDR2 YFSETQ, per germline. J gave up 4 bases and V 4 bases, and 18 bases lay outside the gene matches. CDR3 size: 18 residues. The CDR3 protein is CASSPPPRTGPMSTEAFF. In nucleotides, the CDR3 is TGCGCCAGCAGCCCCCCCCCAAGGACAGGGCCCATGAGCACTGAAGCTTTCTTT.

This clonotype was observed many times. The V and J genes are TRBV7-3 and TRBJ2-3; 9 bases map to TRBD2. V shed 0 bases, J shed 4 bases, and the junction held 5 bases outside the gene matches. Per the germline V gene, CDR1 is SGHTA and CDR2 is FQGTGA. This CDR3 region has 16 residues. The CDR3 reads CASSLTSGRRADTQYF. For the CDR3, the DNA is TGTGCCAGCAGCTTAACTAGCGGGAGAAGGGCAGATACGCAGTATTTT.

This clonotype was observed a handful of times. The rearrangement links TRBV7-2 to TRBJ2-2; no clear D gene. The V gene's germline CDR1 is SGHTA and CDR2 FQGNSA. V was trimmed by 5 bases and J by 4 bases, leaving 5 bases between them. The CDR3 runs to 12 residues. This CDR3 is CASSTRTGELFF. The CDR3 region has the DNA TGTGCCAGCAGCACCCGCACCGGGGAGCTGTTTTTT.

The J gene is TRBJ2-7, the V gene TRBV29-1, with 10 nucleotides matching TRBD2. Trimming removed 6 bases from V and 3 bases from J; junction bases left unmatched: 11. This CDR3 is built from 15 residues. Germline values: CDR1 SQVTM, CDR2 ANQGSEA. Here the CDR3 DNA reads TGCAGCGTGGCCGGAGCGGGAGGGCCGAGCTACGAGCAGTACTTC. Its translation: CSVAGAGGPSYEQYF.

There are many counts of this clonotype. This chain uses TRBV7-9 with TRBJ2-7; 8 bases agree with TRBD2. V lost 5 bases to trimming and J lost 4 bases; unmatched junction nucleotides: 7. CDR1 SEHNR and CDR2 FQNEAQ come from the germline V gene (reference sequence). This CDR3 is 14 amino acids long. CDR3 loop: CASSPGTRVYEQYF. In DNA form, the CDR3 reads TGTGCCAGCAGCCCCGGGACTAGGGTTTACGAGCAGTACTTC.

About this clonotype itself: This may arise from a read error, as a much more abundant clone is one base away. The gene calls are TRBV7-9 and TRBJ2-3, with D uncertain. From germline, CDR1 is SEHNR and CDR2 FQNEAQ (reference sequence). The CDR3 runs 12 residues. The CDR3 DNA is TGTGTCAGCAGCCGAGGTTCAGATACGCAGTATTTT. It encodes CVSSRGSDTQYF.

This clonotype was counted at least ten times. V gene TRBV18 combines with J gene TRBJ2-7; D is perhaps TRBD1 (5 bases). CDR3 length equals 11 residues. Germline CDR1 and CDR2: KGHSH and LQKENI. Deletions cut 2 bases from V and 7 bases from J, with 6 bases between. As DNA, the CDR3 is TGTGCCAGCTCACCAGACAGAGAGCAGTACTTC. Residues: CASSPDREQYF.

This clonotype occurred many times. CDR3 protein: CASSLVSSGRALGETQYF. The CDR3 DNA reads as TGTGCCAGCAGCTTAGTGTCTAGCGGGAGGGCCTTGGGGGAGACCCAGTACTTC. This chain uses TRBV11-2 with TRBJ2-5, with TRBD2 matching 12 bases. The CDR3 sequence is 18 residues long. Germline V gives CDR1 SGHAT, CDR2 FQNNGV. J gave up 5 bases and V 1 base, and 11 bases lay outside the gene matches. The full variable domain, its missing parts supplied by reference TRBV11-2 and TRBJ2-5, is EAGVAQSPRYKIIEKRQSVAFWCNPISGHATLYWYQQILGQGPKLLIQFQNNGVVDDSQLPKDRFSAERLKGVDSTLKIQPAKLEDSAVYLCASSLVSSGRALGETQYFGPGTRLLVL.

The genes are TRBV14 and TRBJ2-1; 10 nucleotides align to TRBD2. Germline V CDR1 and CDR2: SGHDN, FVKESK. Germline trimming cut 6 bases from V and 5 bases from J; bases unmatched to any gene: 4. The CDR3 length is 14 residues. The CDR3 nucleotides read TGTGCCAGCAGGACTAGCGGGTATCACAATGAGCAGTTCTTC. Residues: CASRTSGYHNEQFF.

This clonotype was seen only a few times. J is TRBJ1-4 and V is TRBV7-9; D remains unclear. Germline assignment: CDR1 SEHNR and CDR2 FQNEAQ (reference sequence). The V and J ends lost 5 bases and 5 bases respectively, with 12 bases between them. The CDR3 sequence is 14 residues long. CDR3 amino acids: CASSLLTSNEKLFF. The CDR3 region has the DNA TGTGCCAGCAGCCTTCTAACATCGAATGAAAAACTGTTTTTT.

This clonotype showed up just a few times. The CDR3 here is CASSRPGQGLTNEKLFF. CDR3 in DNA: TGCGCCAGCAGTCGACCGGGACAGGGGTTGACTAATGAAAAACTGTTTTTT. The J gene is TRBJ1-4, the V gene TRBV4-1; TRBD1 aligns across 10 bases. Germline-derived CDR1 and CDR2 are MGHRA and YSYEKL. The CDR3 covers 17 residues. With 6 bases clipped from V and 2 bases from J, the junction kept 9 bases outside the gene matches.

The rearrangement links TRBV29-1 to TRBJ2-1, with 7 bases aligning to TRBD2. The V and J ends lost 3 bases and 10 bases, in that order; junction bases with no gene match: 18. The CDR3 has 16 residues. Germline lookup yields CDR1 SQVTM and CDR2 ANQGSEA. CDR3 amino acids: CSVDEQSGTTTLEQFF. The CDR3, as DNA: TGCAGCGTTGATGAACAAAGCGGGACCACGACTTTAGAGCAGTTCTTC.